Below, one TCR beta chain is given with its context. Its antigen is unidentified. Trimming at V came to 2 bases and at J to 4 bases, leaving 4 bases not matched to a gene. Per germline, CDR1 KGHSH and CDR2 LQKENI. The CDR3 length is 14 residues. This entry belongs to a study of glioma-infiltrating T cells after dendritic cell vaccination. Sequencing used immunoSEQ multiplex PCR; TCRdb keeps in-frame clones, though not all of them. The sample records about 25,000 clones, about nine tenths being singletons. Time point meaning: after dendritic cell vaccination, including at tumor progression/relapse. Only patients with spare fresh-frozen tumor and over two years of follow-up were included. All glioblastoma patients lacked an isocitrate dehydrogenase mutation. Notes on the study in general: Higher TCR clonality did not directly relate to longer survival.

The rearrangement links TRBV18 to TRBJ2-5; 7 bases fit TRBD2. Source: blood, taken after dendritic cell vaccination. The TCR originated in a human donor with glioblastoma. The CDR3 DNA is TGTGCCAGCTCACCAGTTGGCGGGGGAGAGACCCAGTACTTC. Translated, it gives CASSPVGGGETQYF.